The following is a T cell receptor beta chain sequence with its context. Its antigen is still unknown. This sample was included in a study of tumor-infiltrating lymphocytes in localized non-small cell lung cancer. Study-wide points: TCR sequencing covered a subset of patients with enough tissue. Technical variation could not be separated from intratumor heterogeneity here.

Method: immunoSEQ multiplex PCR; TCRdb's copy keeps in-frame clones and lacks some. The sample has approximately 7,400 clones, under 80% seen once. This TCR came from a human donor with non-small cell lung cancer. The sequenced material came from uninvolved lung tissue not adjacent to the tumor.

The chain's CDR3 is CASTSRTDEQYF. For the CDR3, the DNA is TGTGCCAGCACTTCTCGAACCGACGAGCAGTACTTC. The chain carries TRBV6-1 and TRBJ2-7, with D uncertain. Looked up from germline, CDR1 is MNHNS and CDR2 is SASEGT. The CDR3 is 12 amino acids. Trimming cost V 7 bases and J 5 bases, with 12 bases left between them.